These 3 T cell receptor beta chains were sequenced from one sample in a study of blood T cells in healthy people across ages. A second 7 to 11 cycle PCR used barcoded and J-beta primers. TCRdb fed the 5' RACE reads into MiXCR, producing one record per CDR3 protein. Altogether around 1,000,000 distinct CDR3 sequences are present, 25% being singletons, with the ten largest covering around 0.75%. The same data also contributed to another study, on T cells of mothers and their children.

The material sequenced was blood. The receptors originated from a girl aged 2 to 9 in good health.

This chain joins TRBV11-2 and TRBJ2-2, with TRBD1 matching 9 bases. Germline CDR1 and CDR2: SGHAT and FQNNGV. CDR3 length: 15 residues. V was clipped by 8 bases and J by 5 bases; unmatched bases: 9. The CDR3 reads CASFRGQGRTGELFF. The CDR3 DNA follows: TGTGCCAGCTTTAGAGGACAGGGGCGGACCGGGGAGCTGTTTTTT. The full variable domain, completed using reference TRBV11-2 and TRBJ2-2, is EAGVAQSPRYKIIEKRQSVAFWCNPISGHATLYWYQQILGQGPKLLIQFQNNGVVDDSQLPKDRFSAERLKGVDSTLKIQPAKLEDSAVYLCASFRGQGRTGELFFGEGSRLTVL.

This chain links TRBV5-1 with TRBJ2-5; D is perhaps TRBD2 (5 bases). Germline-derived CDR1 and CDR2 are SGHRS and YFSETQ. Trimming stripped 4 bases from V and 5 bases from J, with 24 bases between. The CDR3 runs 17 residues. This CDR3 reads CASSPGKPETQPETQYF. The CDR3 region has the DNA TGCGCCAGCAGCCCGGGGAAGCCTGAAACACAACCTGAGACCCAGTACTTC.

Many counts were recorded for this clonotype. The chain combines TRBV7-9 with TRBJ1-1; D unresolved. From germline, CDR1 is SEHNR and CDR2 FQNEAQ (reference sequence). CDR3 length equals 12 residues. V dropped 6 bases and J dropped 4 bases, with 9 bases sitting between them. DNA of the CDR3: TGTGCCAGCAGTCCGGCTGGCACTGAAGCTTTCTTT. This encodes CASSPAGTEAFF.